The rows below give T cell receptor beta chains drawn from one sample of a study of cytomegalovirus exposure and HLA in healthy donors. The repertoire was sequenced with immunoSEQ multiplex PCR; TCRdb's copy has only in-frame clones and lacks some. This sample has 260,000 or so clones, with 80% to 95% found just once. Sequenced sample: PBMCs. These receptors all come from a woman between 25 and 40 years old in good health and CMV-seronegative. Both conserved end residues are trimmed from each CDR3. Clone size appears in some rows only: once, few, many, or a class for an expanded clone.

TRBV11-2	NA	ASSQGGSGTYEQY
TRBV6-6	NA	ASGRYGTEAF
TRBV9	NA	ASSGQGANYEQY
TRBV19	once	ASSTQGLPTEAF
TRBV29-1	NA	SVEKFGTADPMGQY
TRBV19	NA	ASQNIPGSRETQY
TRBV18	once	ASSPLIYGYT
TRBV28	NA	ASAGGAQNEQF
TRBV2	once	ASSETSGGEQF
TRBV6-5	NA	ASSYHDQPQH
TRBV15	NA	ATSRGGTHYGYT
TRBV18	once	ASSPGQGNREKLF
TRBV28	NA	ASSPYRGELSYEQY
TRBV27	NA	ASSSLAFSTDTQY
TRBV7-2	few	ASSFRWEDNEQF
TRBV5-4	NA	ASSLRLAGPQETQY
TRBV27	NA	ASSLIGGGYGYT